This T cell receptor beta chain is drawn from a study of glioma-infiltrating T cells. Study outcomes and limitations: Above-expected tissue-blood divergence occurred in all gliomas, most in low-grade ones. Very few CDR3 sequences were shared between tissue and blood.

CDR1 and CDR2 (germline): MGHRA, YSYEKL. This CDR3 has 16 residues. V gave up 1 base and J gave up 3 bases; unmatched junction bases: 9. With respect to this clonotype: The antigen is not known.

Amplification of TCR alpha and beta CDR3 regions from RNA used iRepertoire nested multiplex PCR. One-step reverse transcription and amplification started from about 100-400 ng of tissue mRNA or PBMC total RNA. MiXCR, run by TCRdb on the multiplex PCR reads, gives a single entry per CDR3 protein. The table has some 85,000 distinct CDR3 sequences, roughly 23% seen once. The sample consisted of glioma tissue, nonneoplastic brain tissue, or PBMCs (not recorded which). The chain has TRBV4-1 and TRBJ2-7, with 7 bases fitting TRBD2. The sequence derives from a human donor with low-grade glioma or glioblastoma, undergoing nonglioma brain surgery, or in good health (not recorded which). The CDR3 region has the DNA TGCGCCAGCAGCCAAGTTGACTTGGCGGGAGTCTACGAGCAGTACTTC. Its protein is CASSQVDLAGVYEQYF.